What follows is one T cell receptor beta chain and its context. Its antigen remains unknown. TCR beta libraries were built with iRepertoire HTBI primers and Arm-PCR of CDR3 regions. Authors' methods: The samples yielded about 63 TRBV and 14 to 15 TRBJ segments. One entry per CDR3 protein results from TCRdb running MiXCR on the multiplex PCR reads. TCRdb, not the authors, supplied the V and J calls. The sample lists 300,000 to 400,000 distinct CDR3 sequences, 18% occurring once. These data belong to a study of regulatory T cells in long-lasting Graves disease. Study summary: Graves' patients who were just diagnosed had used antithyroid drugs for under 3 months. General study points: Persistent disease samples used TRBV28, TRBJ1-2 and TRBJ2-5 preferentially.

This CDR3 region has 13 residues. Trimming left V 9 bases short and J 6 bases short, with 12 bases between. Germline CDR1 is SNHLY and CDR2 is FYNNEI. The time point is: newly diagnosed GD, antithyroid drugs for less than 3 months. PBMC RNA served as the TCR library source. Graves' disease diagnoses followed American Thyroid Association guidelines. The chain has TRBV2 and TRBJ1-6; D uncertain. Here the sequenced sample was peripheral blood mononuclear cells (PBMCs), taken at new diagnosis, from a patient treated with antithyroid drugs. The receptor was derived from a female donor with Graves disease. The CDR3 nucleotides are TGTGCCAGTTTCCTTCGCGGTAATTCACCCCTCCACTTT. As protein: CASFLRGNSPLHF.